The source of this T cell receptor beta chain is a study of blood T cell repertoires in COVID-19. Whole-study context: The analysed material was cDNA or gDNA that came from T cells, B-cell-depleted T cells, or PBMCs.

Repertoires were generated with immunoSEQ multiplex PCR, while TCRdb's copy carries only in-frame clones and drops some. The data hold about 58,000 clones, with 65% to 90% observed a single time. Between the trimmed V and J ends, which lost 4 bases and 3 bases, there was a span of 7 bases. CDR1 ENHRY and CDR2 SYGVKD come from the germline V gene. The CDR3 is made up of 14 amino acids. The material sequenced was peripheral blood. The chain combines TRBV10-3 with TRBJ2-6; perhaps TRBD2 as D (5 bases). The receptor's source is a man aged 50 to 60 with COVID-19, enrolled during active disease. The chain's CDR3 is CAISVRDGANVLTF. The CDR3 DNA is TGTGCCATCAGTGTGAGGGATGGGGCCAACGTCCTGACTTTC.